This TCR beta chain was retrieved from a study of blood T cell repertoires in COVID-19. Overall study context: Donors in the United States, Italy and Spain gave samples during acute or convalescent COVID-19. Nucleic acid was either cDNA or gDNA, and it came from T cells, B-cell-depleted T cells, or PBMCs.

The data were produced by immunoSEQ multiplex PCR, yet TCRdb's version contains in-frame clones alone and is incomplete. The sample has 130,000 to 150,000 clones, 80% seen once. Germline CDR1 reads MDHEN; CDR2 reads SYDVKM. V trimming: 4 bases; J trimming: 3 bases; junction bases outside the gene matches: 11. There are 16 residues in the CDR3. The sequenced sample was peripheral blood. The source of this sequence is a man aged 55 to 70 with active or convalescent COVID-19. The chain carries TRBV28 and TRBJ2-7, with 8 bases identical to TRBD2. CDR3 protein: CASSSPAAGENYEQYF. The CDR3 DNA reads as TGTGCCAGCAGTTCTCCAGCAGCGGGAGAAAACTACGAGCAGTACTTC.